Following are 14 T cell receptor beta chains from one sample sequenced in a study of early T cells in non-severe SARS-CoV-2 infection. In TCRdb, the 5' RACE reads were re-called with MiXCR into one record per CDR3 protein. Of approximately 65,000 distinct CDR3 sequences in the sample, approximately 14% were seen once. The sequencing input was whole blood. Every receptor here comes from an adult who was a healthcare worker with PCR-confirmed SARS-CoV-2 infection or an uninfected control (not recorded which).

This clonotype appeared many times. The chain links TRBV4-3 to TRBJ2-1; no reliable D call. The CDR3 length is 14 residues. Germline V lookup: CDR1 LGHNA, CDR2 YSLEER. V was clipped by 1 base and J by 6 bases, with 10 bases between them. In nucleotides, the CDR3 is TGCGCCAGCAGCCAAGGGTCGTGGAGCAATGAGCAGTTCTTC. It codes for CASSQGSWSNEQFF.

V gene TRBV7-9 combines with J gene TRBJ1-1, with 7 bases matching TRBD1. The CDR3 is 15 residues long. CDR1 SEHNR and CDR2 FQNEAQ come from the germline V gene (reference sequence). With V trimmed by 1 base and J by 1 base, 3 bases remained unmatched. The chain's CDR3 is CASSLEGARNTEAFF. Written as DNA, the CDR3 is TGTGCCAGCAGCTTAGAGGGGGCGAGGAACACTGAAGCTTTCTTT.

This clonotype was counted between two and nine times. The rearrangement uses TRBV5-1 and TRBJ2-1, with 8 bases that match TRBD1. CDR1 is SGHRS, CDR2 YFSETQ, per germline. The J segment lost 8 bases and the V segment lost 2 bases, leaving 9 bases of the junction unmatched. The CDR3 is 15 residues long. The CDR3 protein is CASSFGTGYFDEQFF. The CDR3 DNA follows: TGCGCCAGCAGCTTCGGGACAGGATACTTTGATGAGCAGTTCTTC. Using reference TRBV5-1 and TRBJ2-1 for the parts outside the CDR3, the full variable domain is KAGVTQTPRYLIKTRGQQVTLSCSPISGHRSVSWYQQTPGQGLQFLFEYFSETQRNKGNFPGRFSGRQFSNSRSEMNVSTLELGDSALYLCASSFGTGYFDEQFFGPGTRLTVL.

The table lists this clonotype with a few counts. Mismatch with germline at one junction end may stem from a read error. The chain is built from TRBV11-2 and TRBJ1-1; no definite D call. Germline V gene sequence: CDR1 SGHAT, CDR2 FQNNGV. The CDR3 has 14 amino acids. CDR3 in DNA: TGTGCCAGCAGCCCCGTACGGGGAGTCGCTGAAGTTTTCTTT. Translated, it gives CASSPVRGVAEVFF.

The table lists this clonotype with a few counts. The V gene is TRBV20-1, the J gene TRBJ1-4; tentative D call: TRBD1 (5 bases). Trimming removed 3 bases from V and 2 bases from J, with 10 bases in between. Germline CDR1 reads DFQATT; CDR2 reads SNEGSKA (reference sequence). The CDR3 totals 14 residues. Written as DNA, the CDR3 is TGCAGTGCTAGCTTGGGACTGACTAATGAAAAACTGTTTTTT. Translation gives CSASLGLTNEKLFF.

This clonotype was recorded at least ten times. CDR3 amino acids: CASSPNGGDYEQYF. The DNA for the CDR3 is TGTGCCAGCTCACCGAACGGAGGGGATTACGAGCAGTACTTC. J is TRBJ2-7 and V is TRBV18, with D perhaps TRBD2 (6 bases). Germline V gene lookup returns CDR1 KGHSH and CDR2 LQKENI. V lost 3 bases and J lost 4, with 13 bases in between. The CDR3 totals 14 residues.

A few counts support this clonotype. This chain links TRBV7-3 with TRBJ1-6, with TRBD1 identical over 8 bases. Germline CDR1 and CDR2: SGHTA and FQGTGA. J lost 9 bases, V lost 5 bases, and 9 bases had no gene match. The CDR3 has 15 residues. Here the CDR3 DNA reads TGTGCCAGCAGCCGATGGACAGGGTCGGCTTCACCCCTCCACTTT. The encoded protein is CASSRWTGSASPLHF.

The DNA for the CDR3 is TGTGCCAGCAGCCCAACGGGGGCAGTTAGTGAAAAACTGTTTTTT. It specifies CASSPTGAVSEKLFF. This chain uses TRBV7-6 with TRBJ1-4; tentative D call: TRBD1 (6 bases). The CDR3 runs to 15 residues. Germline CDR1 SGHVS, CDR2 FNYEAQ. V was clipped by 5 bases and J by 7 bases, with 17 bases between them.

This clonotype was recorded at least ten times. A read error may account for a junction end that differs from germline. This chain joins TRBV2 and TRBJ1-1; D not certain. The CDR3 sequence is 13 residues long. Germline V gives CDR1 SNHLY, CDR2 FYNNEI. The CDR3 reads CASSSRGNTEAFF. CDR3 nucleotide sequence: TGTGCCAGCAGCTCGAGAGGTAACACTGAGGCTTTCTTT.

At least ten counts were recorded for this clonotype. The chain uses TRBV12-3 or TRBV12-4 and TRBJ1-1; D remains ambiguous. This CDR3 has 14 residues. V lost 3 bases and J lost 5, with 13 bases in between. CDR3 protein: CASSFRSVWTEAFF. The CDR3 DNA follows: TGTGCCAGCAGTTTTCGTTCGGTGTGGACTGAAGCTTTCTTT.

This clonotype turned up a few times. The CDR3 protein is CSVESGRYEQYF. The CDR3 DNA reads as TGCAGCGTTGAGAGTGGGCGCTACGAGCAGTACTTC. The chain links TRBV29-1 to TRBJ2-7; D unclear. The CDR3 extends over 12 amino acids. V dropped 3 bases and J dropped 3 bases, with 9 bases sitting between them. Germline V gene sequence: CDR1 SQVTM, CDR2 ANQGSEA.

This clonotype was recorded many times. This CDR3 is CASSFRGGGKINTEAFF. In nucleotides, the CDR3 is TGTGCCAGCAGCTTTAGAGGAGGCGGGAAGATTAACACTGAAGCTTTCTTT. The chain carries TRBV7-2 and TRBJ1-1; D remains ambiguous. The CDR3 totals 17 residues. Germline lookup yields CDR1 SGHTA and CDR2 FQGNSA. V was clipped by 3 bases and J by 2 bases, with 19 bases between them. Drawing the rest from reference TRBV7-2 and TRBJ1-1, the complete variable domain is GAGVSQSPSNKVTEKGKDVELRCDPISGHTALYWYRQSLGQGLEFLIYFQGNSAPDKSGLPSDRFSAERTGGSVSTLTIQRTQQEDSAVYLCASSFRGGGKINTEAFFGQGTRLTVV.

At least ten counts were recorded for this clonotype. This rearrangement joins TRBV7-6 to TRBJ2-1; 10 bases are shared with TRBD2. CDR1 is SGHVS, CDR2 FNYEAQ, per germline. V gave up 3 bases and J gave up 0 bases; unmatched junction bases: 8. CDR3 length equals 18 residues. CDR3: CASSFSSGGPNSYNEQFF. The DNA of the CDR3 is TGTGCCAGCAGCTTCTCTAGCGGGGGACCCAACTCCTACAATGAGCAGTTCTTC.

This clonotype was detected only a few times. V gene TRBV20-1 combines with J gene TRBJ2-3; TRBD2 agrees at 11 bases. Germline V gene lookup returns CDR1 DFQATT and CDR2 SNEGSKA (reference sequence). V shed 6 bases, J shed 1 base, and the junction held 3 bases outside the gene matches. This CDR3 has 14 residues. The CDR3 loop reads CSALTSGGTDTQYF. CDR3 nucleotide sequence: TGCAGTGCCCTGACTAGCGGGGGCACAGATACGCAGTATTTT.